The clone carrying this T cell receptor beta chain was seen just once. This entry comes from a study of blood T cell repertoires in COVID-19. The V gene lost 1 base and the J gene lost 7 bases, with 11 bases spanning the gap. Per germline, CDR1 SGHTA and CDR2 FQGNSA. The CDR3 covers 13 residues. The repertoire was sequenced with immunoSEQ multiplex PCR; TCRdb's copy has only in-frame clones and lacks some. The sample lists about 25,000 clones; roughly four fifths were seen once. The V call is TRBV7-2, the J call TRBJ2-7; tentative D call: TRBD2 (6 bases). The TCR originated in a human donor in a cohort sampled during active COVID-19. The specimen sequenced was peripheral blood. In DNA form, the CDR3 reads TGTGCCAGCAGCTTAGGGTCACGGGAGGAGCAGTACTTC. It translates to CASSLGSREEQYF.